This record concerns one TCR beta chain sequence. This sample is drawn from a study of blood T cell repertoires in COVID-19. Data came from immunoSEQ multiplex PCR; TCRdb stores just in-frame clones and leaves some out. This table has 300,000 to 450,000 clones, roughly 90% appearing once. The V and J ends lost 5 bases and 4 bases respectively, with 24 bases between them. The CDR3 contains 18 residues. Germline CDR1 KGHDR, CDR2 SFDVKD. The receptor comes from a woman in her 30s with COVID-19, enrolled during active disease. This rearrangement joins TRBV24-1 to TRBJ2-3, with TRBD2 as a possible D gene (6 bases). What was sequenced was peripheral blood. CDR3 sequence reads: CATSGALAGPSPADTQYF. In nucleotides, the CDR3 is TGTGCCACCAGTGGGGCTTTGGCGGGGCCCTCACCCGCAGATACGCAGTATTTT.